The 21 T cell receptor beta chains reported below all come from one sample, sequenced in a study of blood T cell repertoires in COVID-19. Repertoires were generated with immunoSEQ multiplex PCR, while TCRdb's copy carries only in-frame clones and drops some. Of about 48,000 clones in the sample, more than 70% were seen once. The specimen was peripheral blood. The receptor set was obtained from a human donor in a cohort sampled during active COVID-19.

CDR3 region: CASSLGQGGITEAFF. The CDR3 nucleotides are TGTGCCAGCTCACTCGGACAGGGGGGAATAACTGAAGCTTTCTTT. The J gene is TRBJ1-1, the V gene TRBV18; 10 bases line up with TRBD1. V lost 4 bases, J lost 5 bases, and 7 bases stayed unmatched. Germline CDR1 KGHSH, CDR2 LQKENI. The CDR3 loop spans 15 amino acids.

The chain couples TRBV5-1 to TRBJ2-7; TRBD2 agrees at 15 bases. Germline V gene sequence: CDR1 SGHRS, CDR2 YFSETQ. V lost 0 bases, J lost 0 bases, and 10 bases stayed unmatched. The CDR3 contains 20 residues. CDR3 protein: CASSLVGTSGGTSYSYEQYF. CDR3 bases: TGCGCCAGCAGCTTGGTTGGGACTAGCGGGGGGACCTCCTACTCCTACGAGCAGTACTTC.

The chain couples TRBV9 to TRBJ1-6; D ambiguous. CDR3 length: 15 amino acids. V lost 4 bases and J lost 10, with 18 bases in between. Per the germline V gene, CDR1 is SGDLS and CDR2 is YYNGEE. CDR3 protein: CASSISDGSTSPLHF. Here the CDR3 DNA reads TGTGCCAGCAGCATTAGCGACGGTTCGACATCACCCCTCCACTTT.

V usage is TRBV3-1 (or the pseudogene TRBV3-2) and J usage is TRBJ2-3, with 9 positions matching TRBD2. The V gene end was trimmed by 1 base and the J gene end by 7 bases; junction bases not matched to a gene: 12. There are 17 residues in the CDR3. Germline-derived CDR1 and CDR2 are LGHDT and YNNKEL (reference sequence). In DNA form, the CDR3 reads TGTGCCAGCAGCCAAGTGGCGGGGGGGCCCGGGGGATATACGCAGTATTTT. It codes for CASSQVAGGPGGYTQYF.

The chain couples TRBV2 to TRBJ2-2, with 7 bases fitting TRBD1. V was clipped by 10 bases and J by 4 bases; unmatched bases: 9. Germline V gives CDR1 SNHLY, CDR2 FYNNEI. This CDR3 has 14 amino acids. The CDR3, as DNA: TGTGCCACAAGTACAGGGGTCGGCACCGGGGAGCTGTTTTTT. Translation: CATSTGVGTGELFF.

The CDR3 DNA sequence: TGTGCCAGCAGCGCCAAGGGGGAGGGCACTGAAGCTTTCTTT. Translating gives CASSAKGEGTEAFF. J is TRBJ1-1 and V is TRBV6-4, with D possibly being TRBD1 (6 bases). This CDR3 spans 14 amino acids. Trimming left V 6 bases short and J 4 bases short, with 15 bases between. CDR1 is MRHNA and CDR2 is SNTAGT in the germline V gene.

CDR3 coding DNA: TGTGCCAGCAGTTACTGGGGAGGGGGTTCCTACGAGCAGTACTTC. Its protein is CASSYWGGGSYEQYF. The chain carries TRBV6-2 or TRBV6-3 and TRBJ2-7, with D possibly TRBD2 on 7 matching bases. Germline V gene lookup returns CDR1 MNHEY and CDR2 SVGEGT. The length of the CDR3 is 15 residues. Trimming took off 1 base at V and 1 base at J, with 11 bases between the two ends.

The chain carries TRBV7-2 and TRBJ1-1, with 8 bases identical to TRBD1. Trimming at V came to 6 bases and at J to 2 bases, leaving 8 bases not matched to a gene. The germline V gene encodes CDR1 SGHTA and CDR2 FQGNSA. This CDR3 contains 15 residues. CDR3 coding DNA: TGTGCCAGCAGTTCTACAGGGACAGGCAACACTGAAGCTTTCTTT. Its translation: CASSSTGTGNTEAFF.

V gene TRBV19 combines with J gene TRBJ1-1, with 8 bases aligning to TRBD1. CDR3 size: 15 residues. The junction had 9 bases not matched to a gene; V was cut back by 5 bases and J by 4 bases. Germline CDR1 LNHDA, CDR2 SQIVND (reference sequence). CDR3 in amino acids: CASSSGQGGITEAFF. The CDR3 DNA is TGTGCCAGTAGTTCCGGACAGGGAGGGATCACTGAAGCTTTCTTT.

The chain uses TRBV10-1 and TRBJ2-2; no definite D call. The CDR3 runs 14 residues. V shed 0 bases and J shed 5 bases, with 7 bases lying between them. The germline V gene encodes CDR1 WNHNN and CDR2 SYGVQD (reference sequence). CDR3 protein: CASSESRFTGELFF. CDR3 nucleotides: TGCGCCAGCAGTGAGTCTAGATTTACCGGGGAGCTGTTTTTT.

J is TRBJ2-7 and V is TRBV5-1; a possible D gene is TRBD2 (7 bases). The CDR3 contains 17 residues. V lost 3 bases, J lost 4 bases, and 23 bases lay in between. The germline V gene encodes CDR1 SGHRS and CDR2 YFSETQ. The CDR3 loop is CASSSRTGGQIGYEQYF. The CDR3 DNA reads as TGCGCCAGCAGCTCACGCACGGGGGGACAAATCGGGTACGAGCAGTACTTC.

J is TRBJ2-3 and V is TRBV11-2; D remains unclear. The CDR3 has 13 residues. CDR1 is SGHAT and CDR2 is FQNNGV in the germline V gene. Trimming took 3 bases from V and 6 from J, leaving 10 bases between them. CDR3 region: CASSFVPRDTQYF. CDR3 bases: TGTGCCAGCAGCTTCGTTCCCCGGGATACGCAGTATTTT.

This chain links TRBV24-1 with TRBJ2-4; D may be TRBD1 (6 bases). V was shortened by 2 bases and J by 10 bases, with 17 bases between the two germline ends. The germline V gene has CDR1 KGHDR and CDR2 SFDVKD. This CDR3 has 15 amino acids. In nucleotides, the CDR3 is TGTGCCACCAGTGATTCAGGGGTGCTCAACGGGATTCAGTACTTC. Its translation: CATSDSGVLNGIQYF.

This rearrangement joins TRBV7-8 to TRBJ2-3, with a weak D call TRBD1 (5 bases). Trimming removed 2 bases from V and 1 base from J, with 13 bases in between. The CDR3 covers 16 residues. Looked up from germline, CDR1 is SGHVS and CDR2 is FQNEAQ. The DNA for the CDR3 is TGTGCCAGCAGCTTAAGGGTAGGGGCCGGCACAGATACGCAGTATTTT. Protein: CASSLRVGAGTDTQYF.

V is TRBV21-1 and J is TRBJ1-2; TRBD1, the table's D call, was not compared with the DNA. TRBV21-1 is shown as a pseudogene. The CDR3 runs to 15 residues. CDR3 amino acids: CASSIQVAFYYGYTF. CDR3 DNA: TGTGCCAGCTCCATACAGGTGGCCTTCTACTATGGCTACACCTTC.

CDR3 loop: CASSRGQGVSGNTIYF. The CDR3 region has the DNA TGCGCCAGCAGCCGCGGACAGGGGGTTTCTGGAAACACCATATATTTT. The genes are TRBV5-1 and TRBJ1-3; TRBD1 aligns across 10 bases. The CDR3 consists of 16 residues. The V gene's germline CDR1 is SGHRS and CDR2 YFSETQ. The V segment lost 4 bases and the J segment 1 base; nucleotides outside the gene matches: 5.

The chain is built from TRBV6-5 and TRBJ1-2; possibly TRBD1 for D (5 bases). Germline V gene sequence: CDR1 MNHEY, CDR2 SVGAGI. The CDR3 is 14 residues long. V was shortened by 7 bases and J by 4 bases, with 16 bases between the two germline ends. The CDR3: CASTQQTVSYGYTF. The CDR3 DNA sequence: TGTGCCAGCACTCAACAGACAGTGAGCTATGGCTACACCTTC.

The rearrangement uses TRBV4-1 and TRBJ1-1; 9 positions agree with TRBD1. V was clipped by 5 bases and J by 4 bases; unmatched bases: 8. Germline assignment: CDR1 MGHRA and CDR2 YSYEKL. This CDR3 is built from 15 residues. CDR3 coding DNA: TGCGCCAGCAGCTTTCGGACAGGGGAGAGCACTGAAGCTTTCTTT. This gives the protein CASSFRTGESTEAFF.

CDR3 coding DNA: TGTGCCAGCAGCTTAGGTGCGGGGGGAGGCACAGATACGCAGTATTTT. Its translation: CASSLGAGGGTDTQYF. The gene calls are TRBV13 and TRBJ2-3; TRBD2 aligns across 8 bases. The germline gives CDR1 PRHDT, CDR2 FYEKMQ (reference sequence). CDR3 length equals 16 residues. V lost 0 bases, J lost 1 base, and 3 bases stayed unmatched.

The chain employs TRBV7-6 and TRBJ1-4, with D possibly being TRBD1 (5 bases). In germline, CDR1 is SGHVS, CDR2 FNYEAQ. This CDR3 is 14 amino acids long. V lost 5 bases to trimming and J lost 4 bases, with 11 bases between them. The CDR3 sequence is CASSPSGGNEKLFF. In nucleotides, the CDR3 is TGTGCCAGCAGCCCCTCGGGGGGTAATGAAAAACTGTTTTTT.

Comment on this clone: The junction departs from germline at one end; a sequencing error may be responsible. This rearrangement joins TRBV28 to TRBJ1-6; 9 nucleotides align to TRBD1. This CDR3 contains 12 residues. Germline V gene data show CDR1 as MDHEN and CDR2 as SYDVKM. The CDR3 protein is CASSFGRQGGYF. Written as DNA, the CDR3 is TGTGCCAGCAGTTTTGGGCGACAGGGGGGCTACTTT.